The 28 T cell receptor beta chains in this list originate from one sample, sequenced in a study of CD8+CD57+ T cells in acquired aplastic anemia. Genomic DNA, serving as template, underwent TCR beta VDJ and CDR3 profiling. From the reads, TCRdb called clonotypes with MiXCR, one entry per CDR3 protein. The sample consists of approximately 130,000 distinct CDR3 sequences, 30% to 45% of them appearing once. Those patients picked for sequencing had displayed CD8+CD57+ cell expansion on flow cytometry. Input material: sorted CD4+, CD8+, or CD8+CD57+ T cells (not recorded which) from PBMCs. These receptor sequences come from a human donor with aplastic anemia.

The V gene is TRBV6-1, the J gene TRBJ2-7; 8 nucleotides match TRBD2. The V gene's germline CDR1 is MNHNS and CDR2 SASEGT. The length of the CDR3 is 19 residues. The junction had 22 bases not matched to a gene; V was cut back by 5 bases and J by 4 bases. CDR3 loop: CASSRDRNLKAGVPYEQYF. For the CDR3, the DNA is TGTGCCAGCAGTCGAGACCGAAATCTAAAAGCGGGGGTCCCTTACGAGCAGTACTTC.

This rearrangement joins TRBV24-1 to TRBJ2-5; tentatively, D is TRBD1 or TRBD2 (5 bases each). Germline V gives CDR1 KGHDR, CDR2 SFDVKD. The CDR3 sequence is 15 residues long. With 10 bases removed from V and 0 bases from J, the gap between germline ends came to 17 bases. Written as DNA, the CDR3 is TGTGCCACTTCCGAATGGGGGACCTACCAAGAGACCCAGTACTTC. Its protein is CATSEWGTYQETQYF.

With respect to this clonotype: At one end, the junction sequence differs from germline, possibly due to a read error. The rearrangement links TRBV27 to TRBJ1-3; possibly TRBD1 for D (6 bases). Germline CDR1 MNHEY, CDR2 SMNVEV (reference sequence). There are 13 residues in the CDR3. The CDR3 loop is CASSFREGDTTYF. CDR3 coding DNA: TGTGCCAGCAGTTTCAGGGAGGGGGACACCACATATTTT.

As for this clonotype: A single base separates this from a much larger clone, so it may be a read error. No conserved phenylalanine or tryptophan is present at the end of the CDR3, so a read error is the likely explanation. J is TRBJ1-2 and V is TRBV30; tentative D call: TRBD1 (6 bases). Trimming took off 0 bases at V and 8 bases at J, with 13 bases between the two ends. This CDR3 contains 13 residues. Per the germline V gene, CDR1 is GTSNPN and CDR2 is SVGIG (reference sequence). This chain's CDR3 is CAWSVREGVGYTS. The CDR3 DNA is TGTGCCTGGAGTGTACGAGAGGGGGTCGGCTACACCTCC.

The V gene is TRBV19, the J gene TRBJ1-5; 11 nucleotides line up with TRBD1. The CDR3 totals 15 residues. V gave up 5 bases and J gave up 7 bases; unmatched junction bases: 7. The germline CDR1 and CDR2 sequences are LNHDA and SQIVND (reference sequence). CDR3 bases: TGTGCCAGTAGTTCGGGACAGGGGGGAGGACAGCCCCAGCATTTT. Its protein is CASSSGQGGGQPQHF.

This clonotype appeared many times. The genes are TRBV19 and TRBJ2-6; D ambiguous. V was shortened by 7 bases and J by 0 bases, with 7 bases between the two germline ends. Germline CDR1 and CDR2: LNHDA and SQIVND (reference sequence). The CDR3 has 14 residues. DNA for the CDR3: TGTGCCAGTAAGGCAGCCTCTGGGGCCAACGTCCTGACTTTC. This encodes CASKAASGANVLTF.

This clonotype was seen many times. The genes are TRBV9 and TRBJ2-7, with D unclear. This CDR3 comprises 15 residues. Germline CDR1 SGDLS, CDR2 YYNGEE. V dropped 0 bases and J dropped 2 bases, with 12 bases sitting between them. The DNA of the CDR3 is TGTGCCAGCAGCGTAGGTGGGGAAATGGCCTACGAGCAGTACTTC. Translation: CASSVGGEMAYEQYF.

The sample holds many counts of this clonotype. This chain links TRBV6-1 with TRBJ2-7; D is uncertain. Germline V CDR1 and CDR2: MNHNS, SASEGT. Trimming removed 6 bases at V and 0 bases at J, with 12 bases between. This CDR3 has 14 residues. The CDR3 reads CASRNPDGSYEQYV. CDR3 bases: TGTGCCAGCAGGAATCCAGACGGCTCCTACGAGCAGTACGTC.

This clonotype was found many times. V is TRBV19 and J is TRBJ1-1; a possible D gene is TRBD1 (5 bases). V gave up 5 bases and J gave up 12 bases, with 16 bases separating them. CDR1 is LNHDA, CDR2 SQIVND, per germline (reference sequence). The CDR3 runs 12 residues. CDR3 sequence reads: CASSSLGRETFF. In nucleotides, the CDR3 is TGTGCCAGTAGTTCGTTGGGCAGGGAAACTTTCTTT.

The chain carries TRBV20-1 and TRBJ1-5; D call uncertain. The germline V and J ends were trimmed by 8 bases and 2 bases, with 10 bases remaining between them. The V gene's germline CDR1 is DFQATT and CDR2 SNEGSKA (reference sequence). This CDR3 comprises 12 residues. CDR3 DNA: TGCAGTTTAGTTAACGGCAATCAGCCCCAGCATTTT. Its translation is CSLVNGNQPQHF.

This clonotype was found many times. The chain joins TRBV7-9 to TRBJ2-5; 8 positions match TRBD2. V was clipped by 5 bases and J by 5 bases; unmatched bases: 7. The CDR3 spans 14 residues. Germline CDR1 is SEHNR and CDR2 is FQNEAQ (reference sequence). CDR3 amino acids: CASSARGGRETQYF. As DNA, the CDR3 is TGTGCCAGCAGCGCTCGGGGGGGCCGGGAGACCCAGTACTTC.

This chain connects TRBV10-3 to TRBJ2-7; 10 nucleotides match TRBD2. The germline V gene has CDR1 ENHRY and CDR2 SYGVKD. V gave up 6 bases and J gave up 2 bases; unmatched junction bases: 7. This CDR3 is 15 amino acids long. The DNA for the CDR3 is TGTGCCATCAGGCCCACTAGCGGGATAGCCTACGAGCAGTACTTC. This sequence encodes CAIRPTSGIAYEQYF.

Worth noting for this clonotype: The junction departs from germline at one end; a sequencing error may be responsible. The chain employs TRBV13 and TRBJ2-6, with 9 bases lining up with TRBD1. This CDR3 comprises 19 residues. Per the germline V gene, CDR1 is PRHDT and CDR2 is FYEKMQ (reference sequence). The CDR3 nucleotides read TGTGCCAGCAGCTCCATTTGGGACAGGGCCCAGTCTGGGGCCAACGTCCTGGCTTTC. Encoded protein: CASSSIWDRAQSGANVLAF.

This clonotype occurred many times. The J gene is TRBJ2-7, the V gene TRBV29-1, with D unresolved. There are 12 residues in the CDR3. V was shortened by 4 bases and J by 3 bases, with 10 bases between the two germline ends. CDR1 and CDR2 (germline): SQVTM, ANQGSEA. CDR3 residues: CSVGESNYEQYF. The CDR3 DNA reads as TGCAGCGTTGGTGAATCTAACTACGAGCAGTACTTC.

The chain employs TRBV20-1 and TRBJ2-7; the D gene could be TRBD1 or TRBD2 (5 bases each). Germline CDR1 DFQATT, CDR2 SNEGSKA (reference sequence). V lost 0 bases to trimming and J lost 3 bases, with 21 bases between them. This CDR3 is built from 17 residues. CDR3 nucleotides: TGCAGTGCTAGAGATCTTCGGGGTGGGGGAGTCGTCTACGAGCAGTACTTC. Translation gives CSARDLRGGGVVYEQYF.

Concerning this clonotype: With a much larger clone just one base away, this may be a read error. The chain has TRBV28 and TRBJ1-6, with no clear D. From germline, CDR1 is MDHEN and CDR2 SYDVKM. CDR3 length equals 12 residues. The CDR3 nucleotides read TGTGCCAGCGGGATAACAGATTCACCCCCCCACTTT. This translates into CASGITDSPPHF.

The CDR3 coding sequence is TGTGCCAGCAGCACCTGGTCGGGGAGCCGCACAGATACGCAGTATTTT. It yields the protein CASSTWSGSRTDTQYF. This chain uses TRBV11-2 with TRBJ2-3; a possible D gene is TRBD2 (5 bases). This CDR3 spans 16 amino acids. Deletions cut 5 bases from V and 1 base from J, with 16 bases between. Germline CDR1 and CDR2: SGHAT and FQNNGV.

Of note for this clonotype: Since a much larger clone is just one base distant, this may be a read error. This is likely a read error, given that the CDR3 carries no conserved phenylalanine or tryptophan at its end. The chain joins TRBV4-2 to TRBJ2-1, with TRBD2 as a possible D gene (6 bases). Per the germline V gene, CDR1 is LGHNA and CDR2 is YNFKEQ. The CDR3 runs to 16 residues. Deletions cut 0 bases from V and 7 bases from J, with 16 bases between. CDR3 DNA sequence: TGTGCCAGCAGCCAAGATGGGTCAGGGAGGAGTAATGAGCAGTTCTCC. This codes for CASSQDGSGRSNEQFS.

In nucleotides, the CDR3 is TGTGCCAGTAGTTTGGACAGCTTCTACGAGCAGTACTTC. It codes for CASSLDSFYEQYF. The chain combines TRBV19 with TRBJ2-7; TRBD1 is a possible D gene (6 bases). The CDR3 runs to 13 residues. From germline, CDR1 is LNHDA and CDR2 SQIVND (reference sequence). V lost 5 bases to trimming and J lost 3 bases, with 11 bases between them.

This clonotype was observed many times. V is TRBV19 and J is TRBJ2-1; possible D gene TRBD2, 6 bases. The CDR3 loop spans 17 amino acids. In germline, CDR1 is LNHDA, CDR2 SQIVND (reference sequence). V was trimmed by 3 bases and J by 5 bases, leaving 20 bases between them. CDR3 protein: CASSIGTFAVRDNEQFF. CDR3 coding DNA: TGTGCCAGTAGTATCGGGACTTTCGCCGTCCGGGACAATGAGCAGTTCTTC.

As concerns this clonotype: This may come from a read error, since a much larger clone is one base off. Since no conserved phenylalanine or tryptophan closes the CDR3, a read error is the likely cause. The rearrangement links TRBV6-5 to TRBJ1-1; possible D gene TRBD1, 5 bases. CDR1 and CDR2 from the germline V gene are MNHEY and SVGAGI. The CDR3 has 13 residues. V dropped 7 bases and J dropped 4 bases, with 13 bases sitting between them. This CDR3 reads CASNSQGATEAFC. In nucleotides, the CDR3 is TGTGCCAGCAATTCCCAGGGCGCCACTGAAGCTTTCTGT.

This clonotype was observed many times. The V and J genes are TRBV2 and TRBJ2-5, with D perhaps matching TRBD1 (5 bases). This CDR3 is built from 14 residues. The germline V and J ends were trimmed by 7 bases and 4 bases, with 16 bases remaining between them. Germline-derived CDR1 and CDR2 are SNHLY and FYNNEI. The CDR3 region is CASIIPGAAETQYF. CDR3 in DNA: TGTGCCAGCATAATCCCTGGGGCCGCAGAGACCCAGTACTTC.

The V and J genes are TRBV7-2 and TRBJ2-2; D is uncertain. CDR3 length equals 14 residues. CDR1 is SGHTA and CDR2 is FQGNSA in the germline V gene. Deletions cut 4 bases from V and 6 bases from J, with 12 bases between. The CDR3 loop reads CASSSWGGAGELFF. In DNA form, the CDR3 reads TGTGCCAGCAGCTCCTGGGGTGGAGCCGGGGAGCTGTTTTTT.

The V and J genes are TRBV2 and TRBJ2-5; a possible D gene is TRBD2 (5 bases). Trimming left V 4 bases short and J 4 bases short, with 16 bases between. CDR3 length: 15 residues. Germline CDR1 is SNHLY and CDR2 is FYNNEI. For the CDR3, the DNA is TGTGCCAGCAGTGTAAGGTCCGGGATGGCAGAGACCCAGTACTTC. It translates to CASSVRSGMAETQYF.

The chain carries TRBV11-2 and TRBJ2-2; no clear D. The CDR3 runs 16 residues. Germline CDR1 SGHAT, CDR2 FQNNGV. V shed 2 bases and J shed 0 bases, with 10 bases lying between them. The CDR3 spells CASSLMGRSNTGELFF. The CDR3 nucleotides read TGTGCCAGCAGCTTAATGGGAAGATCGAACACCGGGGAGCTGTTTTTT.

This clonotype was detected ten times or more. The chain couples TRBV5-1 to TRBJ2-3, with 9 bases aligning to TRBD2. Germline loops: CDR1 SGHRS, CDR2 YFSETQ. V dropped 0 bases and J dropped 3; count of bases not matched to a gene: 11. CDR3 length: 18 residues. CDR3 residues: CASSLDAVSGGRTDTQYF. In nucleotides, the CDR3 is TGCGCCAGCAGCTTGGATGCTGTTAGCGGGGGTAGAACAGATACGCAGTATTTT. Supplemented by reference TRBV5-1 and TRBJ2-3, the full variable domain reads KAGVTQTPRYLIKTRGQQVTLSCSPISGHRSVSWYQQTPGQGLQFLFEYFSETQRNKGNFPGRFSGRQFSNSRSEMNVSTLELGDSALYLCASSLDAVSGGRTDTQYFGPGTRLTVL.

CDR3 sequence (DNA): TGTGCCAGCAGAGACACAGCGGGGGCCTACAATGAGCAGTTCTTC. Translated, it gives CASRDTAGAYNEQFF. The chain employs TRBV6-2 or TRBV6-3 and TRBJ2-1, with 8 bases that match TRBD2. The CDR3 consists of 15 residues. V trimming: 6 bases; J trimming: 2 bases; junction bases outside the gene matches: 6. The germline V gene has CDR1 MNHEY and CDR2 SVGEGT.

There are many counts of this clonotype. The chain joins TRBV20-1 to TRBJ2-7; maybe TRBD2 (6 bases). The CDR3 is 13 residues long. V was cut by 5 bases and J by 1 base, with 12 bases left in between. CDR1 is DFQATT, CDR2 SNEGSKA, per germline (reference sequence). The CDR3 reads CSAWDGRSYEQYF. In nucleotides, the CDR3 is TGCAGTGCTTGGGACGGGAGATCCTACGAGCAGTACTTC.